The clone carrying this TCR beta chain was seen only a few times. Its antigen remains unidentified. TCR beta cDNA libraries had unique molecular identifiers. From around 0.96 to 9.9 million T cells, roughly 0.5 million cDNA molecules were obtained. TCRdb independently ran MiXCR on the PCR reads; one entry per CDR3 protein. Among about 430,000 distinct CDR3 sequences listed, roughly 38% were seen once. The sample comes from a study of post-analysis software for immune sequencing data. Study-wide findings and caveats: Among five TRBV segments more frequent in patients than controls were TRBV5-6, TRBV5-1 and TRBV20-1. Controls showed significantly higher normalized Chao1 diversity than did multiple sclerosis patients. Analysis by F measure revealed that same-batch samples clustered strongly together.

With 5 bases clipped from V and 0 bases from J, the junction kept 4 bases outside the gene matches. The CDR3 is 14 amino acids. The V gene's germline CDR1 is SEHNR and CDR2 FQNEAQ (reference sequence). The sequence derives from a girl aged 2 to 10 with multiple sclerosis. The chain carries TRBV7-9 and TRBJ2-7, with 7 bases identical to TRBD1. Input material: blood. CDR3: CASSRTGPSYEQYF. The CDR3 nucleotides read TGTGCCAGCAGCCGGACAGGACCCTCCTACGAGCAGTACTTC.